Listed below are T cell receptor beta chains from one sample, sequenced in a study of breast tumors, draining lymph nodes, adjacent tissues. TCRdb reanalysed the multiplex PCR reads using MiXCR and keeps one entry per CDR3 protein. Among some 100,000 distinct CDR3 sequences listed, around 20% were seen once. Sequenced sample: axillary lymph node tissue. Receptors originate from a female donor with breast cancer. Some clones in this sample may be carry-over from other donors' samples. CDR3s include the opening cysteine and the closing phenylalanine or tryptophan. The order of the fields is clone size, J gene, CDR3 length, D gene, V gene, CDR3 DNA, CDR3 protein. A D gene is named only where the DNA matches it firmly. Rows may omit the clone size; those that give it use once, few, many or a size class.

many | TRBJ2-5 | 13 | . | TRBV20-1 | TGCAGTGCTACCGACTGGGGCCAAGAGACCCAGTACTTC | CSATDWGQETQYF
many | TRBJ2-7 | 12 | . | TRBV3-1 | TGTGCCAGCAGCCGAGTCTCCTACGAGCAGTACTTC | CASSRVSYEQYF
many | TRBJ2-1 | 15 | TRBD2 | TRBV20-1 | TGCAGTGCCCGAGGCACTAGCGGGGGCTACAATGAGCAGTTCTTC | CSARGTSGGYNEQFF
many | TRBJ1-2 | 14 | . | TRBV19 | TGTGCCAGTAGTATGGGGCTGCCGGGGTATGGCTACACCTTC | CASSMGLPGYGYTF
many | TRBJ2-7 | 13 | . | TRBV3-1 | TGTGCCAGCAGCCAAGCGAGGAAGGGAGAGCAGTACTTC | CASSQARKGEQYF
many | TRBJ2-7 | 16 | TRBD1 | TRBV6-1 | TGTGCCAGCAGTGAGGCCGGACAGGGAGGCTCCTACGAGCAGTACTTC | CASSEAGQGGSYEQYF
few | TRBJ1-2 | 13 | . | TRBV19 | TGTGCCAGTAGTTGGGGGGGTATCTATGGCTACACCTTC | CASSWGGIYGYTF
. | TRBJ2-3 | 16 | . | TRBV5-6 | TGTGCCAGCAGCTCAAGAGGGACCCTTGGGACAGATACGCAGTATTTT | CASSSRGTLGTDTQYF
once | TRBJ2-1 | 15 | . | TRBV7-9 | TGTGCCAGCAGCCGCTACCGGGACCAATACAATGAGCAGTTCTTC | CASSRYRDQYNEQFF
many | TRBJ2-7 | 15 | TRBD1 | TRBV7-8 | TGTGCCAGCAGCCCACACCGGGACAGGGTTTTGGAGCAGTACTTC | CASSPHRDRVLEQYF
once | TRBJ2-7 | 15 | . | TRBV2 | TGTGCCAGCAGTTCCCCTGGACAGTCCCACTACGAGCGGCACTTC | CASSSPGQSHYERHF
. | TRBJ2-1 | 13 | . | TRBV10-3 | TGTGCCATCAGTGGGAGTCTGTCCAATGAGCAGTTCTTC | CAISGSLSNEQFF
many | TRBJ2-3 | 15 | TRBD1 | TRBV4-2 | TGTGCCAGCAGCCATAGACAGGGGAGCACAGATACGCAGTATTTT | CASSHRQGSTDTQYF
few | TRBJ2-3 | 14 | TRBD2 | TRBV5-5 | TGTGCCAGCAGCTACGGACTAGCAACAGATACGCAGTATTTT | CASSYGLATDTQYF
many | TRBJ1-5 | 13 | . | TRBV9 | TGTGCCAGCAGCGTAGGGAGCAATCAGCCCCAGCATTTT | CASSVGSNQPQHF
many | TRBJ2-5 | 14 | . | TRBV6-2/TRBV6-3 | TGTGCCAGCACCACCAGACTGGGGGAAGAGACCCAGTACTTC | CASTTRLGEETQYF
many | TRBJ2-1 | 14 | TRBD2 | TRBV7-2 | TGTGCCAGCAGCTTTAGCGGGATAGGCAATGAGCAGTTCTTC | CASSFSGIGNEQFF
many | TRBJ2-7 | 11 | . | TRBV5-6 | TGTGCCAGCAGCTGGGACGGCGAGCAGTACTTC | CASSWDGEQYF
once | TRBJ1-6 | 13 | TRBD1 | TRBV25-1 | TGTGCCAGCAGTCGGACAGGGAACTTGCCCCTCCACTTT | CASSRTGNLPLHF
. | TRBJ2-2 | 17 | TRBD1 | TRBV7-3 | TGTGCCAGCAGCTTGGGTCACAACAGGGGAAACACCGGGGAGCTGCTTTTT | CASSLGHNRGNTGELLF
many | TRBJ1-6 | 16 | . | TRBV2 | TGTGCCAGCAGTGAAGTCTTAGGAAGAGGAAATTCACCCCTCCACTTT | CASSEVLGRGNSPLHF
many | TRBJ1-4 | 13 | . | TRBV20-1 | TGCAGTGCGACGTCCGAAGGGGGTGAAAAACTGTTTTTT | CSATSEGGEKLFF
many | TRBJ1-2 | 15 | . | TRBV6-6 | TGTGCCAGCAGTCCGTCCCGGGACAATCGCTATGGCTACACCTTC | CASSPSRDNRYGYTF
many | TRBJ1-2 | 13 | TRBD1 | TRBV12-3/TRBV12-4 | TGTGCCAGCAGACCCCAGGGGGCTTCGGGCTACACCTTC | CASRPQGASGYTF
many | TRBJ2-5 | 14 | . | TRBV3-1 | TGTGCCAGCAGCCAAGAGAGGGGGACAACGACCCAGTACTTC | CASSQERGTTTQYF
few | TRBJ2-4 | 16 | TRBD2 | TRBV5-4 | TGTGCCAGCAGTACGGGGGGGGCCCGCGACAAAAACATTCAGTACTTC | CASSTGGARDKNIQYF
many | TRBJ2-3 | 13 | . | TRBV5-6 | TGTGCCAGCGGTTCCTTGGGCACAGATACGCAGTATTTT | CASGSLGTDTQYF
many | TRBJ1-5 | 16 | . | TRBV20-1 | TGCAGTGCTAGAGATCTGGCCACCGAGATTAATCAGCCCCAGCATTTT | CSARDLATEINQPQHF